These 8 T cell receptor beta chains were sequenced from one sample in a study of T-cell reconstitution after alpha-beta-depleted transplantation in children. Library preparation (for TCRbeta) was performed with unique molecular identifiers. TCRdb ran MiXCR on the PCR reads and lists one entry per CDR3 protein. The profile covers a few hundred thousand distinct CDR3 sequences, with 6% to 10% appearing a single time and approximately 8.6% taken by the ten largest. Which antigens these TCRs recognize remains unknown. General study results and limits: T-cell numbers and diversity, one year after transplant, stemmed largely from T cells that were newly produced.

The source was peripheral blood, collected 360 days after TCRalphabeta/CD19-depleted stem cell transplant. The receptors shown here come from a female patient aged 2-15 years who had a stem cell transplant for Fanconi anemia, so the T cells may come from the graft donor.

DNA of the CDR3: TGTGCCAGCAGCTTAAGAAACCCTAGCGGGGGGCATTCCGGGGAGCTGTTTTTT. This encodes CASSLRNPSGGHSGELFF. V gene TRBV7-3 combines with J gene TRBJ2-2; TRBD2 matches 11 bases. With V trimmed by 1 base and J by 6 bases, 10 bases remained unmatched. The germline gives CDR1 SGHTA, CDR2 FQGTGA. The CDR3 is 18 residues long.

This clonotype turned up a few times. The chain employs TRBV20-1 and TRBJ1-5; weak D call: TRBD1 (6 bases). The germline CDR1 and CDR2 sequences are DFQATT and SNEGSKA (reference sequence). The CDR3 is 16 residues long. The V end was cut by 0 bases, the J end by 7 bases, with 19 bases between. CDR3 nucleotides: TGCAGTGCTAGAGATTATCGCGGCGGGGACAAGCAGCCCCAGCATTTT. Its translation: CSARDYRGGDKQPQHF.

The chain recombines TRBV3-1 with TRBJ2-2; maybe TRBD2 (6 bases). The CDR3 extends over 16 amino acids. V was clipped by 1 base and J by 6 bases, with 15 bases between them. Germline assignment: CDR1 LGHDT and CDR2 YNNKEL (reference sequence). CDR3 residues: CASSQGLVLSPGELFF. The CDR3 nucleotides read TGTGCCAGCAGCCAAGGACTAGTGTTATCCCCCGGGGAGCTGTTTTTT. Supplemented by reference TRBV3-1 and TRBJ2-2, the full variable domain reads DTAVSQTPKYLVTQMGNDKSIKCEQNLGHDTMYWYKQDSKKFLKIMFSYNNKELIINETVPNRFSPKSPDKAHLNLHINSLELGDSAVYFCASSQGLVLSPGELFFGEGSRLTVL.

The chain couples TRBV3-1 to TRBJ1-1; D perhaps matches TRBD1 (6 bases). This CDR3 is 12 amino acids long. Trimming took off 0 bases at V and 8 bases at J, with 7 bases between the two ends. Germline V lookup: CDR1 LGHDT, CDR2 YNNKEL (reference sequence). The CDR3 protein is CASSQDDREAFF. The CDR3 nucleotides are TGTGCCAGCAGCCAAGATGACAGGGAAGCTTTCTTT.

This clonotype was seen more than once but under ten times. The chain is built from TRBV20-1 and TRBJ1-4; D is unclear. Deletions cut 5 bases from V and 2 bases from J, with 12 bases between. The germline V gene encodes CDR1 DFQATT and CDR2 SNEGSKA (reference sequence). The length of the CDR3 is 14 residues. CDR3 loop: CSASPGQTNEKLFF. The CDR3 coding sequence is TGCAGTGCTTCACCCGGGCAGACTAATGAAAAACTGTTTTTT.

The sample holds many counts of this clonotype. The CDR3 DNA follows: TGTGCCAGCAGTACCGACAGGGGGCTTAACGGGGGAGAAGAGACCCAGTACTTC. This encodes CASSTDRGLNGGEETQYF. V gene TRBV12-3 or TRBV12-4 combines with J gene TRBJ2-5, with 10 bases fitting TRBD1. This CDR3 has 18 amino acids. J gave up 3 bases and V 5 bases, and 15 bases lay outside the gene matches.

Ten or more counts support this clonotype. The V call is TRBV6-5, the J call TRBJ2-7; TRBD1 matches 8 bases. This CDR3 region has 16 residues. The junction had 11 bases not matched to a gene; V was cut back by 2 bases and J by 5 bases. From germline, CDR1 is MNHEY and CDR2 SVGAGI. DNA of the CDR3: TGTGCCAGCAGTTACCCCCTGCAGGGGGCGGGCCACGAGCAGTACTTC. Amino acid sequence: CASSYPLQGAGHEQYF.

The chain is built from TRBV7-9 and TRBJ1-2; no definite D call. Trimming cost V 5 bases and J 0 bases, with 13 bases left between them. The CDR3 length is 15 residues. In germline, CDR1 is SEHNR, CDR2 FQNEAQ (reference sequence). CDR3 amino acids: CASSLSVAANYGYTF. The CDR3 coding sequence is TGTGCCAGCAGCCTGTCCGTGGCAGCTAACTATGGCTACACCTTC.